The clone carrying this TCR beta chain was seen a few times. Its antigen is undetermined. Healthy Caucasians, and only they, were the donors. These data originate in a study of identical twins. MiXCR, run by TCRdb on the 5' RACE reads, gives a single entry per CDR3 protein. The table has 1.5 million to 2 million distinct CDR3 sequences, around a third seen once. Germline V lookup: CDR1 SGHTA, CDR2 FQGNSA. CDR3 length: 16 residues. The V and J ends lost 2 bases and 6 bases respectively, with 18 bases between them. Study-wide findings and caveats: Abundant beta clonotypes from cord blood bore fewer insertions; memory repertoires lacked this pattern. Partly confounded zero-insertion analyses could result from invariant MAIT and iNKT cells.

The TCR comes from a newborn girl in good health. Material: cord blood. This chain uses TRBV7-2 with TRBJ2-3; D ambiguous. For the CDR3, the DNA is TGTGCCAGCAGCTTAACCTTCCGAGATCGTGCGGATACGCAGTATTTT. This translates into CASSLTFRDRADTQYF.